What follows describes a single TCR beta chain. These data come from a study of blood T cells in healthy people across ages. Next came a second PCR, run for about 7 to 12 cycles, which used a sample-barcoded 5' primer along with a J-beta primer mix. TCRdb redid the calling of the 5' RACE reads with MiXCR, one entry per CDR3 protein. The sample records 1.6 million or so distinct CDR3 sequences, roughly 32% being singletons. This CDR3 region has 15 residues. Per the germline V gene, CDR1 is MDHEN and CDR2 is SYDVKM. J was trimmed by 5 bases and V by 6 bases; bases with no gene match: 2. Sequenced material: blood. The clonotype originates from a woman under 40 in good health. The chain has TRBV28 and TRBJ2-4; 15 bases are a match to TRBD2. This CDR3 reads CASRGLAGGQNIQYF. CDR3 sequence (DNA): TGTGCCAGCAGGGGACTAGCGGGAGGTCAAAACATTCAGTACTTC.